Reported below is one T cell receptor beta chain. The method was immunoSEQ multiplex PCR; TCRdb's version includes in-frame clones alone and lacks a portion of them. The data hold just under 100,000 clones, with approximately 95% observed a single time. The CDR3 runs to 15 residues. Germline V gene lookup returns CDR1 SGHRS and CDR2 YFSETQ. V was pared by 0 bases and J by 5 bases, with 7 bases of the junction left unmatched. The sample is drawn from a study of technical replicates of blood from several donors. The chain has TRBV5-1 and TRBJ1-1, with 7 bases aligning to TRBD1. Source material: T cells isolated from PBMCs. The receptor was isolated from a human donor in good health. The CDR3 coding sequence is TGCGCCAGCAGCTTGGAGGAGGGGGCTTGGACTGAAGCTTTCTTT. This translates into CASSLEEGAWTEAFF.